Each of the 26 T cell receptor beta chains below was sequenced from the same sample in a study of blood T cell repertoires in COVID-19. Here immunoSEQ multiplex PCR was the method, and the copy in TCRdb shows in-frame clones only, minus some. The sample carries under 250,000 clones, around 85% recorded once. Sequenced sample: PBMCs or T cells enriched from blood (not recorded which). The receptors stem from a woman aged 40 to 50 with acute COVID-19.

This sequence joins TRBV5-5 and TRBJ2-1; 8 nucleotides agree with TRBD2. V was pared by 4 bases and J by 5 bases, with 8 bases of the junction left unmatched. The germline gives CDR1 SGHKS, CDR2 YYEKEE (reference sequence). This CDR3 region has 15 residues. In DNA form, the CDR3 reads TGTGCCAGCAGCCCCCTAGCGGGTTGGAACAATGAGCAGTTCTTC. Translating gives CASSPLAGWNNEQFF.

V gene TRBV2 combines with J gene TRBJ2-5, with a tentative D call TRBD1 (6 bases). Trimming pared 8 bases from V and 5 bases from J, leaving 18 bases between. The CDR3 contains 14 residues. Per germline, CDR1 SNHLY and CDR2 FYNNEI. The CDR3 protein is CASGGRERMETQYF. The CDR3, as DNA: TGTGCCAGCGGGGGCAGGGAACGGATGGAGACCCAGTACTTC. Full variable domain (outside the CDR3, taken from reference TRBV2 and TRBJ2-5): EPEVTQTPSHQVTQMGQEVILRCVPISNHLYFYWYRQILGQKVEFLVSFYNNEISEKSEIFDDQFSVERPDGSNFTLKIRSTKLEDSAMYFCASGGRERMETQYFGPGTRLLVL.

V usage is TRBV19 and J usage is TRBJ2-2, with TRBD2 as a possible D gene (7 bases). This CDR3 has 15 amino acids. Germline assignment: CDR1 LNHDA and CDR2 SQIVND (reference sequence). Deletions cut 7 bases from V and 2 bases from J, with 14 bases between. The DNA of the CDR3 is TGTGCCAGTATAGGGGGGGCGGTTAACACCGGGGAGCTGTTTTTT. Protein sequence: CASIGGAVNTGELFF.

The J gene is TRBJ2-1, the V gene TRBV4-1; weak D call: TRBD1 (5 bases). Germline CDR1 and CDR2: MGHRA and YSYEKL. Trimming removed 0 bases from V and 9 bases from J, with 9 bases in between. CDR3 size: 13 residues. This CDR3 reads CASSQDRVGEQFF. The CDR3 DNA sequence: TGCGCCAGCAGCCAAGACAGGGTAGGTGAGCAGTTCTTC.

This clone turned up a few times. The rearrangement joins TRBV30 to TRBJ2-1; the match to TRBD2 covers 9 bases. The CDR3 runs to 14 residues. Germline values: CDR1 GTSNPN, CDR2 SVGIG (reference sequence). The V and J ends lost 3 bases and 0 bases, in that order; junction bases with no gene match: 0. CDR3 DNA: TGTGCCTGGAGGCGGGGGGGCTCCTACAATGAGCAGTTCTTC. Its protein product is CAWRRGGSYNEQFF.

The chain employs TRBV5-1 and TRBJ2-1; TRBD2 matches 9 bases. The CDR3 totals 14 residues. The germline V gene encodes CDR1 SGHRS and CDR2 YFSETQ. V lost 4 bases to trimming and J lost 5 bases; unmatched junction nucleotides: 4. The CDR3 protein is CASSGGTSHNEQFF. The CDR3 DNA reads as TGCGCCAGCAGCGGGGGGACTAGCCACAATGAGCAGTTCTTC.

The CDR3 DNA sequence: TGTGCCACCAGTGACCCCGGACTAGTCCTAAATGAGCAGTTCTTC. It encodes CATSDPGLVLNEQFF. The rearrangement uses TRBV24-1 and TRBJ2-1, with 7 positions matching TRBD2. The length of the CDR3 is 15 residues. Germline V CDR1 and CDR2: KGHDR, SFDVKD. Trimming at V came to 4 bases and at J to 7 bases, leaving 9 bases not matched to a gene.

This clone turned up a few times. Other DNA sequences of this sample code for an identical CDR3. The chain links TRBV7-3 to TRBJ2-5; 9 bases map to TRBD1. CDR3 length: 13 amino acids. J gave up 5 bases and V 3 bases, and 1 base lay outside the gene matches. Germline CDR1 and CDR2: SGHTA and FQGTGA. CDR3 DNA: TGTGCCAGCAGCTTGGACAGGGGTGAGACCCAGTACTTC. Translated: CASSLDRGETQYF.

The table lists this clone with many counts. The gene calls are TRBV5-6 and TRBJ2-4, with 10 bases matching TRBD1. The ends lost 0 bases at V and 9 bases at J; junction bases unmatched: 6. Per the germline V gene, CDR1 is SGHDT and CDR2 is YYEEEE. The CDR3 consists of 15 residues. Written as DNA, the CDR3 is TGTGCCAGCAGCTTGGGTGGGACAGGGGATCCCATTCAGTACTTC. Protein sequence: CASSLGGTGDPIQYF.

This chain connects TRBV10-1 to TRBJ2-3, with 7 positions matching TRBD1. In germline, CDR1 is WNHNN, CDR2 SYGVQD (reference sequence). The V and J ends lost 1 base and 5 bases, in that order; junction bases with no gene match: 6. CDR3 length: 15 amino acids. CDR3 DNA: TGCGCCAGCAGTGAGTTATCAGGGGGAAAAGATACGCAGTATTTT. Residues: CASSELSGGKDTQYF.

The chain carries TRBV4-3 and TRBJ2-5; 13 bases agree with TRBD2. This CDR3 has 18 residues. The V and J ends lost 4 bases and 0 bases, in that order; junction bases with no gene match: 8. Germline V gene lookup returns CDR1 LGHNA and CDR2 YSLEER. CDR3 nucleotide sequence: TGCGCCAGCAGCCTCGGACTAGCGGGGGCCCTGTACCAAGAGACCCAGTACTTC. Protein product: CASSLGLAGALYQETQYF.

The chain is built from TRBV5-6 and TRBJ1-5; possible D gene TRBD1, 6 bases. Germline V gene lookup returns CDR1 SGHDT and CDR2 YYEEEE. Trimming took off 1 base at V and 7 bases at J, with 12 bases between the two ends. The CDR3 has 14 residues. The DNA of the CDR3 is TGTGCCAGCAGCTTGTATCAGGGGTCGCAGCCCCAGCATTTT. It codes for CASSLYQGSQPQHF. Full variable domain (outside the CDR3, taken from reference TRBV5-6 and TRBJ1-5): DAGVTQSPTHLIKTRGQQVTLRCSPKSGHDTVSWYQQALGQGPQFIFQYYEEEERQRGNFPDRFSGHQFPNYSSELNVNALLLGDSALYLCASSLYQGSQPQHFGDGTRLSIL.

V usage is TRBV7-2 and J usage is TRBJ1-4; 7 bases match TRBD1. Trimming at V came to 2 bases and at J to 11 bases, leaving 14 bases not matched to a gene. The germline gives CDR1 SGHTA, CDR2 FQGNSA. The CDR3 sequence is 16 residues long. CDR3 protein: CASSLNTGAARGKLFF. The DNA of the CDR3 is TGTGCCAGCAGCTTAAATACAGGGGCCGCCCGGGGTAAACTGTTTTTT.

The rearrangement links TRBV2 to TRBJ2-1; TRBD2 matches at 9 bases. The CDR3 consists of 15 residues. V shed 1 base and J 12 bases; nucleotides not matched to a gene: 10. Germline V gives CDR1 SNHLY, CDR2 FYNNEI. CDR3 protein: CASSEGSGRFPPQFF. In nucleotides, the CDR3 is TGTGCCAGCAGTGAAGGAAGCGGGAGGTTCCCCCCGCAGTTCTTC.

V usage is TRBV5-1 and J usage is TRBJ2-3; the D gene is possibly TRBD2 (6 bases). The CDR3 has 14 residues. The V gene's germline CDR1 is SGHRS and CDR2 YFSETQ. Trimming left V 2 bases short and J 0 bases short, with 7 bases between. This chain's CDR3 is CASSLSGSTDTQYF. In DNA, the CDR3 is TGCGCCAGCAGCTTAAGCGGGAGCACAGATACGCAGTATTTT.

The chain carries TRBV28 and TRBJ1-1; no reliable D call. Trimming stripped 6 bases from V and 7 bases from J, with 15 bases between. Germline CDR1 and CDR2: MDHEN and SYDVKM. The CDR3 totals 13 residues. This CDR3 is CASSPPVTNEAFF. CDR3 coding DNA: TGTGCCAGCAGCCCACCCGTCACAAATGAAGCTTTCTTT.

The rearrangement joins TRBV2 to TRBJ1-3; D possibly corresponds to TRBD1 (5 bases). V dropped 4 bases and J dropped 0 bases, with 16 bases sitting between them. Germline-derived CDR1 and CDR2 are SNHLY and FYNNEI. This CDR3 spans 17 amino acids. DNA of the CDR3: TGTGCCAGCAGTGGAGGCGGGGCAGGCCTCTCTGGAAACACCATATATTTT. This sequence encodes CASSGGGAGLSGNTIYF.

The chain combines TRBV4-1 with TRBJ2-1, with TRBD2 matching 10 bases. Germline-derived CDR1 and CDR2 are MGHRA and YSYEKL. The J segment lost 4 bases and the V segment lost 2 bases, leaving 8 bases of the junction unmatched. CDR3 length: 17 amino acids. CDR3 region: CASSQNTAGGSYNEQFF. The CDR3 DNA follows: TGCGCCAGCAGCCAAAACACAGCGGGAGGGTCTTACAATGAGCAGTTCTTC.

This clone appeared a few times. The chain employs TRBV2 and TRBJ2-1; 9 nucleotides line up with TRBD2. Germline values: CDR1 SNHLY, CDR2 FYNNEI. With V trimmed by 2 bases and J by 4 bases, 3 bases remained unmatched. This CDR3 is built from 15 residues. CDR3 protein: CASSELAGTYNEQFF. CDR3 DNA: TGTGCCAGCAGTGAACTAGCGGGGACATACAATGAGCAGTTCTTC.

The chain is built from TRBV7-8 and TRBJ2-2, with 11 bases fitting TRBD2. V dropped 5 bases and J dropped 5; count of bases not matched to a gene: 10. This CDR3 is 17 amino acids long. Germline V CDR1 and CDR2: SGHVS, FQNEAQ. This CDR3 reads CASSPRTSGRVTGELFF. Here the CDR3 DNA reads TGTGCCAGCAGCCCCCGAACTAGCGGGAGAGTGACCGGGGAGCTGTTTTTT. Together with reference TRBV7-8 and TRBJ2-2, the CDR3 gives the full variable domain: GAGVSQSPRYKVAKRGQDVALRCDPISGHVSLFWYQQALGQGPEFLTYFQNEAQLDKSGLPSDRFFAERPEGSVSTLKIQRTQQEDSAVYLCASSPRTSGRVTGELFFGEGSRLTVL.

The gene calls are TRBV13 and TRBJ1-1; D call uncertain. V was shortened by 6 bases and J by 1 base, with 9 bases between the two germline ends. CDR1 PRHDT and CDR2 FYEKMQ come from the germline V gene (reference sequence). The CDR3 extends over 13 amino acids. CDR3 residues: CASRPTENTEAFF. The DNA for the CDR3 is TGTGCCAGCAGACCTACAGAGAACACTGAAGCTTTCTTT.

This sequence joins TRBV27 and TRBJ2-7; 7 positions agree with TRBD2. Germline assignment: CDR1 MNHEY and CDR2 SMNVEV (reference sequence). J gave up 0 bases and V 4 bases, and 3 bases lay outside the gene matches. CDR3 size: 14 residues. The CDR3 region has the DNA TGTGCCAGCAGTTCCCGGGACTACTCCTACGAGCAGTACTTC. Translating gives CASSSRDYSYEQYF.

This chain uses TRBV10-3 with TRBJ1-5; TRBD1 agrees at 10 bases. Germline CDR1 is ENHRY and CDR2 is SYGVKD. V gave up 4 bases and J gave up 7 bases; unmatched junction bases: 10. The CDR3 runs to 16 residues. CDR3 amino acids: CAISASFGQGEQPQHF. CDR3 bases: TGTGCCATCAGTGCGTCGTTTGGACAGGGGGAGCAGCCCCAGCATTTT.

The V and J genes are TRBV19 and TRBJ2-1; D possibly corresponds to TRBD1 (5 bases). Trimming stripped 3 bases from V and 9 bases from J, with 12 bases between. The CDR3 spans 13 residues. The V gene's germline CDR1 is LNHDA and CDR2 SQIVND (reference sequence). CDR3 sequence: CASSMIGQGEQFF. The CDR3 nucleotides read TGTGCCAGTAGTATGATCGGACAAGGTGAGCAGTTCTTC.

J is TRBJ2-1 and V is TRBV6-1; D possibly corresponds to TRBD2 (6 bases). The CDR3 has 15 amino acids. Trimming shortened V by 2 bases and J by 6 bases, and 14 bases separated the two germline ends. Germline V gene data show CDR1 as MNHNS and CDR2 as SASEGT. This CDR3 reads CASSETGGTINEQFF. CDR3 sequence (DNA): TGTGCCAGCAGTGAAACCGGCGGGACCATCAATGAGCAGTTCTTC.

The CDR3 DNA reads as TGTGCCAGCAGCGAGGGACTAGCGGGGGGGCGAAAGTACAATGAGCAGTTCTTC. It specifies CASSEGLAGGRKYNEQFF. The chain links TRBV9 to TRBJ2-1, with 16 nucleotides matching TRBD2. J lost 4 bases, V lost 3 bases, and 7 bases had no gene match. Germline CDR1 reads SGDLS; CDR2 reads YYNGEE. The CDR3 spans 18 residues. Filled out from reference TRBV9 and TRBJ2-1, the complete variable domain reads DSGVTQTPKHLITATGQRVTLRCSPRSGDLSVYWYQQSLDQGLQFLIQYYNGEERAKGNILERFSAQQFPDLHSELNLSSLELGDSALYFCASSEGLAGGRKYNEQFFGPGTRLTVL.